The 27 T cell receptor beta chains below come from one sample, sequenced in a study of CXCR3 chemokines and chemotherapy response in bladder cancer. TCRdb re-analysed the PCR reads in MiXCR, keeping a single row per CDR3 protein. There are 3,000 to 3,500 distinct CDR3 sequences in the sample; 17% occur only once, and about 25% lies in the top ten. The specimen was collected from a patient whose treatment included neoadjuvant chemotherapy. The receptors come from a human donor with bladder cancer that did not respond to neoadjuvant chemotherapy.

This clonotype showed up many times. V gene TRBV12-3 or TRBV12-4 combines with J gene TRBJ2-5; D gene uncertain. V was clipped by 6 bases and J by 9 bases, with 20 bases between them. The CDR3 runs to 14 residues. CDR3 DNA: TGTGCCAGCAGAGATTACGGACCGAGCTCGGCCCAGTACTTC. This sequence encodes CASRDYGPSSAQYF.

This clonotype was found many times. The V and J genes are TRBV5-4 and TRBJ1-5; possible D gene TRBD1, 6 bases. This CDR3 comprises 13 residues. Germline values: CDR1 SGHNT, CDR2 YYREEE (reference sequence). V was cut by 5 bases and J by 4 bases, with 10 bases left in between. CDR3 region: CASSQGINQPQHF. CDR3 DNA: TGTGCCAGCAGTCAGGGGATTAATCAGCCCCAGCATTTT.

This clonotype was counted ten times or more. The V and J genes are TRBV12-3 or TRBV12-4 and TRBJ2-1; the D call may be TRBD1 or TRBD2 (7 bases each). The V and J ends lost 3 bases and 6 bases respectively, with 27 bases between them. This CDR3 contains 19 residues. The CDR3 sequence: CASSFRGGRGPQLINEQFF. CDR3 nucleotides: TGTGCCAGCAGTTTTAGGGGAGGGAGGGGGCCCCAGTTGATCAATGAGCAGTTCTTC.

This clonotype is termed medium-sized (0.01 to 0.1%). This rearrangement joins TRBV29-1 to TRBJ1-2; D is perhaps TRBD1 (5 bases). This CDR3 comprises 14 residues. V shed 7 bases and J shed 4 bases, with 19 bases lying between them. The V gene's germline CDR1 is SQVTM and CDR2 ANQGSEA. For the CDR3, the DNA is TGCAGCGCTACCCCCGGGGGATCGAGCTATGGCTACACCTTC. Translation gives CSATPGGSSYGYTF. The variable domain in full, with the rest retrieved from reference TRBV29-1 and TRBJ1-2, is SAVISQKPSRDICQRGTSLTIQCQVDSQVTMMFWYRQQPGQSLTLIATANQGSEATYESGFVIDKFPISRPNLTFSTLTVSNMSPEDSSIYLCSATPGGSSYGYTFGSGTRLTVV.

The chain couples TRBV20-1 to TRBJ1-6; D is possibly TRBD1 (5 bases). The CDR3 consists of 14 residues. The germline V and J ends were trimmed by 2 bases and 7 bases, with 12 bases remaining between them. Germline CDR1 and CDR2: DFQATT and SNEGSKA (reference sequence). The CDR3 DNA reads as TGCAGTGCTAGACGGGGCGGTGGCAATTCACCCCTCCACTTT. It codes for CSARRGGGNSPLHF.

This clonotype counts as medium-sized (0.01 to 0.1%). The J gene is TRBJ2-5, the V gene TRBV5-6; D perhaps matches TRBD1 (5 bases). The length of the CDR3 is 18 residues. V lost 1 base and J 4 bases, leaving 23 bases between the germline ends. Germline CDR1 SGHDT, CDR2 YYEEEE. CDR3 bases: TGTGCCAGCAGCTTGCTTGCGGACGGAGTGGGGCGGCGAGAGACCCAGTACTTC. Its translation: CASSLLADGVGRRETQYF.

By share of the sample, this clonotype is medium-sized. The chain combines TRBV7-2 with TRBJ2-7; unclear D gene. The germline V gene has CDR1 SGHTA and CDR2 FQGNSA. With 1 base removed from V and 4 bases from J, the gap between germline ends came to 8 bases. The CDR3 runs to 13 residues. The CDR3 sequence is CASSLGNLYEQYF. Here the CDR3 DNA reads TGTGCCAGCAGCTTAGGGAACCTTTACGAGCAGTACTTC.

The rearrangement uses TRBV29-1 and TRBJ2-2; 8 bases match TRBD1. CDR1 is SQVTM, CDR2 ANQGSEA, per germline. The CDR3 runs to 12 residues. CDR3 DNA: TGCGTTGAACAGGGGGACACCGGGGAGCTGTTTTTT. It is translated as CVEQGDTGELFF.

By frequency in the sample, this clonotype is medium-sized. The V call is TRBV7-2, the J call TRBJ1-1, with 8 bases fitting TRBD1. CDR3 length: 13 residues. With V trimmed by 5 bases and J by 4 bases, 3 bases remained unmatched. Germline V gene sequence: CDR1 SGHTA, CDR2 FQGNSA. Here the CDR3 reads CASSVQGGTEAFF. The CDR3 DNA reads TGTGCCAGCAGCGTACAGGGGGGCACTGAAGCTTTCTTT.

This clonotype came up many times. This chain uses TRBV6-1 with TRBJ2-7, with D unclear. V shed 5 bases and J shed 5 bases, with 10 bases lying between them. Germline assignment: CDR1 MNHNS and CDR2 SASEGT. The CDR3 loop spans 12 amino acids. In DNA, the CDR3 is TGTGCCAGCAGTCCACCCTCTGACGAGCAGTACTTC. Translating gives CASSPPSDEQYF.

This clonotype was counted at least ten times. The chain couples TRBV5-5 to TRBJ2-3; D not certain. The CDR3 runs to 15 residues. V shed 3 bases and J shed 7 bases, with 18 bases lying between them. CDR1 SGHKS and CDR2 YYEKEE come from the germline V gene (reference sequence). The CDR3 bases are TGTGCCAGCAGCTCCCGCGGCCTACACGCTAATACGCAGTATTTT. Encoded protein: CASSSRGLHANTQYF.

This clonotype is medium-sized (0.01 to 0.1%). The chain uses TRBV6-5 and TRBJ2-5; D is undetermined. This CDR3 comprises 12 residues. Germline CDR1 reads MNHEY; CDR2 reads SVGAGI. Trimming pared 2 bases from V and 2 bases from J, leaving 3 bases between. In DNA, the CDR3 is TGTGCCAGCAGTTACGGTCAAGAGACCCAGTACTTC. It specifies CASSYGQETQYF.

Ten or more counts support this clonotype. The chain employs TRBV12-3 or TRBV12-4 and TRBJ1-3; no definite D call. V shed 3 bases and J shed 6 bases, with 12 bases lying between them. This CDR3 spans 14 amino acids. CDR3 in amino acids: CASSLQKGENTIYF. In DNA, the CDR3 is TGTGCCAGCAGTTTGCAAAAGGGAGAAAACACCATATATTTT.

This clonotype was seen repeatedly, ten times or more. The chain combines TRBV12-3 or TRBV12-4 with TRBJ2-3; TRBD1 or TRBD2 may be the D gene (6 bases each). Trimming removed 5 bases from V and 0 bases from J, with 15 bases in between. The CDR3 length is 16 residues. The CDR3 reads CASSPSGGPSTDTQYF. The CDR3, as DNA: TGTGCCAGCAGTCCATCCGGGGGCCCGAGCACAGATACGCAGTATTTT.

This clonotype qualifies as medium-sized (0.01 to 0.1%). The chain has TRBV6-2 or TRBV6-3 and TRBJ2-7; 7 nucleotides line up with TRBD1. Germline loops: CDR1 MNHEY, CDR2 SVGEGT. V dropped 2 bases and J dropped 3; count of bases not matched to a gene: 4. This CDR3 has 14 residues. The CDR3 protein is CASSYEGTVYEQYF. Written as DNA, the CDR3 is TGTGCCAGCAGTTACGAAGGGACAGTCTACGAGCAGTACTTC.

This chain links TRBV20-1 with TRBJ2-3; 9 bases line up with TRBD2. Germline CDR1 reads DFQATT; CDR2 reads SNEGSKA (reference sequence). This CDR3 region has 14 residues. Trimming cost V 5 bases and J 6 bases; bases outside gene matches: 9. As DNA, the CDR3 is TGCAGTGCTCGAACGGGACTAGCAGGGGATACGCAGTATTTT. It yields the protein CSARTGLAGDTQYF.

This clonotype is medium-sized. This chain joins TRBV12-3 or TRBV12-4 and TRBJ2-3; a weak D match, TRBD2 (7 bases). V was shortened by 7 bases and J by 2 bases, with 13 bases between the two germline ends. This CDR3 spans 14 amino acids. Here the CDR3 reads CASKGGGHTDTQYF. In DNA, the CDR3 is TGTGCCAGCAAGGGGGGGGGCCACACAGATACGCAGTATTTT.

Of note for this clonotype: A single base is all that separates this from a far larger clone, so a read error is likely. The CDR3 sequence: CASSLNGTLNTGELFF. The CDR3 region has the DNA TGTGCCAGCAGCTTGAACGGGACACTGAACACCGGGGAGCTGTTTTTT. The chain employs TRBV5-4 and TRBJ2-2, with a weak D call TRBD1 (6 bases). The CDR3 contains 16 residues. Germline V gene sequence: CDR1 SGHNT, CDR2 YYREEE (reference sequence). The germline V and J ends were trimmed by 1 base and 1 base, with 11 bases remaining between them.

This clonotype was seen many times. The J gene is TRBJ1-5, the V gene TRBV30; 9 bases agree with TRBD1. Germline values: CDR1 GTSNPN, CDR2 SVGIG (reference sequence). The CDR3 is made up of 19 amino acids. V shed 1 base, J shed 0 bases, and the junction held 13 bases outside the gene matches. The CDR3 is CAWSDGPGQGFSSNQPQHF. CDR3 bases: TGTGCCTGGAGTGATGGCCCGGGACAGGGATTTAGTAGCAATCAGCCCCAGCATTTT.

Comments on this clonotype: This likely traces to a read error, being one base from a far larger clone. This chain joins TRBV6-5 and TRBJ1-1, with D possibly matching TRBD1 (5 bases). Germline assignment: CDR1 MNHEY and CDR2 SVGAGI. The CDR3 totals 15 residues. The V gene lost 7 bases and the J gene lost 0 bases, with 15 bases spanning the gap. Here the CDR3 reads CASNLGRGMNTEAFF. In DNA, the CDR3 is TGTGCCAGCAACCTGGGGAGGGGCATGAACACTGAAGCTTTCTTT.

Judged by abundance, this clonotype is medium-sized. This chain connects TRBV6-6 to TRBJ2-5; 7 bases line up with TRBD1. V shed 7 bases, J shed 2 bases, and the junction held 4 bases outside the gene matches. The CDR3 loop spans 13 amino acids. The germline CDR1 and CDR2 sequences are MNHNY and SVGAGI (reference sequence). Here the CDR3 reads CASTVTGQETQYF. In DNA form, the CDR3 reads TGTGCCAGCACCGTGACAGGGCAAGAGACCCAGTACTTC.

In its sample, this clonotype was seen a few times. This chain links TRBV27 with TRBJ2-3, with 8 bases aligning to TRBD2. V was pared by 6 bases and J by 2 bases, with 10 bases of the junction left unmatched. CDR3 length: 16 amino acids. The germline CDR1 and CDR2 sequences are MNHEY and SMNVEV (reference sequence). CDR3 region: CASSRLGSGVTDTQYF. CDR3 nucleotides: TGTGCCAGCAGCCGCCTGGGTAGCGGGGTCACAGATACGCAGTATTTT.

This clonotype is deemed medium-sized. V and J are TRBV15 and TRBJ2-3; 7 bases agree with TRBD2. The trim removed 0 bases at V and 7 bases at J, leaving 10 bases unmatched. The CDR3 length is 16 residues. Germline CDR1 reads LNHNV; CDR2 reads YYDKDF (reference sequence). The CDR3 sequence is CATSRDRAGDLNTQYF. The DNA for the CDR3 is TGTGCCACCAGCAGAGATAGGGCGGGGGATTTAAATACGCAGTATTTT.

The chain is built from TRBV5-1 and TRBJ1-4, with TRBD1 matching 9 bases. CDR1 and CDR2 (germline): SGHRS, YFSETQ. This CDR3 is built from 14 residues. J gave up 8 bases and V 4 bases, and 6 bases lay outside the gene matches. Here the CDR3 reads CASSTGGAGEKLFF. In nucleotides, the CDR3 is TGCGCCAGCAGCACAGGGGGCGCTGGGGAAAAACTGTTTTTT.

This clonotype was recorded many times. The chain links TRBV4-1 to TRBJ2-3; TRBD1 or TRBD2 may be the D gene (6 bases each). The CDR3 covers 16 residues. CDR1 MGHRA and CDR2 YSYEKL come from the germline V gene. The V end was cut by 1 base, the J end by 6 bases, with 17 bases between. The DNA of the CDR3 is TGCGCCAGCAGCCAAGTCTTCGACGGGGGCGTGGATACGCAGTATTTT. Its translation is CASSQVFDGGVDTQYF.

This clonotype was seen ten or more times. The chain recombines TRBV6-5 with TRBJ2-5; D ambiguous. Trimming removed 5 bases from V and 2 bases from J, with 3 bases in between. The CDR3 loop spans 11 amino acids. Looked up from germline, CDR1 is MNHEY and CDR2 is SVGAGI. Here the CDR3 DNA reads TGTGCCAGCAGTACTCAAGAGACCCAGTACTTC. Translating gives CASSTQETQYF.

J is TRBJ1-1 and V is TRBV10-3; 10 bases fit TRBD1. Trimming at V came to 3 bases and at J to 4 bases, leaving 5 bases not matched to a gene. The CDR3 sequence is 15 residues long. Germline V CDR1 and CDR2: ENHRY, SYGVKD. The CDR3 sequence: CAISDYGQGVTEAFF. The CDR3 bases are TGTGCCATCAGTGACTACGGACAGGGGGTCACTGAAGCTTTCTTT.